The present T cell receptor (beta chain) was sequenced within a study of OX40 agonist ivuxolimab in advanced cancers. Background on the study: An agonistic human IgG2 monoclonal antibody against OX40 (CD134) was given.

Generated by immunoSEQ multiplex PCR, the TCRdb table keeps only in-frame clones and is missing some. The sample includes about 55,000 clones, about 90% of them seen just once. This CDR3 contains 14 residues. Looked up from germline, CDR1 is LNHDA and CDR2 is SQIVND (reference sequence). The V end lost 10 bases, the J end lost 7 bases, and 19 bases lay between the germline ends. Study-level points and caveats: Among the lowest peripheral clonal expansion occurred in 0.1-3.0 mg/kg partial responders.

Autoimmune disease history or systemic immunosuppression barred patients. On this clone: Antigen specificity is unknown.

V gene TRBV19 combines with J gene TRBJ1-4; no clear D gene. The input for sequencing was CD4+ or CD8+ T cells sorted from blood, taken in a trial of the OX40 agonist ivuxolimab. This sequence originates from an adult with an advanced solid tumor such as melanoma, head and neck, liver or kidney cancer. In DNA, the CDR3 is TGTGCCACCACGACACCGGGCCCTTCTGAAAAACTGTTTTTT. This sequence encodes CATTTPGPSEKLFF. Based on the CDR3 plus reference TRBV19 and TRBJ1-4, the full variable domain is DGGITQSPKYLFRKEGQNVTLSCEQNLNHDAMYWYRQDPGQGLRLIYYSQIVNDFQKGDIAEGYSVSREKKESFPLTVTSAQKNPTAFYLCATTTPGPSEKLFFGSGTQLSVL.